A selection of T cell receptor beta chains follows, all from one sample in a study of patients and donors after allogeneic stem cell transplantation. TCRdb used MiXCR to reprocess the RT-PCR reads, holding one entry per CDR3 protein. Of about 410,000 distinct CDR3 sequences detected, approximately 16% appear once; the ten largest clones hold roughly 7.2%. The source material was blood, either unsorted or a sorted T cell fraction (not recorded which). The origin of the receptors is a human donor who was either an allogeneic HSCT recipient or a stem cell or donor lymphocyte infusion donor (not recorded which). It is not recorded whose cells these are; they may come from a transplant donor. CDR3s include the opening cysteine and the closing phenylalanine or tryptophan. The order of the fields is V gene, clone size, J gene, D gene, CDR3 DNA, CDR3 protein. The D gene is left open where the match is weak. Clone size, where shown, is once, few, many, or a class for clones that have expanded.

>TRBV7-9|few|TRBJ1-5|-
TGTGCCAGCAGCTTAATTGGGAGCAATCAGCCCCAGCATTTT
CASSLIGSNQPQHF
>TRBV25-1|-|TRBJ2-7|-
TGTGCCAGCAGTGACTATCTGGGCTACGAGCAGTACTTC
CASSDYLGYEQYF
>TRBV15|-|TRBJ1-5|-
TGTGCCACCAGCAGAGCCCTTAATCAGCCCCAGCATTTT
CATSRALNQPQHF
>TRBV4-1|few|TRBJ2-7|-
TGCGCCAGCAGCCAAGACACTTTCTACGAGCAGTACTTC
CASSQDTFYEQYF
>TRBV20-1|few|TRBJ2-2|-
TGCAGTGCTGCTTCCACCGGGGAGCTGTTTTTT
CSAASTGELFF
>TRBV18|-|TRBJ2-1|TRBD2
TGTGCCAGCTCACCACGGGCGGGGGGGGCCGTGGCCAATGAGCAGTTCTTC
CASSPRAGGAVANEQFF
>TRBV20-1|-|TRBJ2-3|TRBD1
TGCAGTGCCACCGACAGGGGTAGTACAGATACGCAGTATTTT
CSATDRGSTDTQYF
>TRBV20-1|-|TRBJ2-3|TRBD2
TGCAGTGCTCCCGGAGCTAGCGGGGCCACAGATACGCAGTATTTT
CSAPGASGATDTQYF
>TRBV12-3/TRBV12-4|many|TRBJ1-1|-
TGTGCCAGCAGTTTTCCGGGTGGCACTGAAGCTTTCTTT
CASSFPGGTEAFF
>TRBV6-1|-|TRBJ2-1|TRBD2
TGTGCCAGCAGCAAGAGACTAGCGGGGGCCCTAAGCTCCTACAATGAGCAGTTCTTC
CASSKRLAGALSSYNEQFF
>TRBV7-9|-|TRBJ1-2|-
TGTGCCAGCAGCTTATCAGAGAGCTACACCTTC
CASSLSESYTF
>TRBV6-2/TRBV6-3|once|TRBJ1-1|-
TGTGCCAGCAGTTACTCTGGGGTACCGAAAACTGAAGCTTTCTTT
CASSYSGVPKTEAFF
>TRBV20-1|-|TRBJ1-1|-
TGCAGTGCTAGTACCGGGACTGAAGCTTTCTTT
CSASTGTEAFF
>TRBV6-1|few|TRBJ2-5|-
TGTGCCAGCAGCCCCTGGGCAGAGCGTAGGGAGACCCAGTACTTC
CASSPWAERRETQYF
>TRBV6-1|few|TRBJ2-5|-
TGTGCCAGCAGTGAAAGGATAATAGCGGTCCAAGAGACCCAGTACTTC
CASSERIIAVQETQYF
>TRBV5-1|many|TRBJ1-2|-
TGCGCCAGCAGCTTGGACCCTTCCAGTAGAGGCTACACCTTC
CASSLDPSSRGYTF
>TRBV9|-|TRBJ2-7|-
TGTGCCAGCAGCGTCGGGGACGCGCGCGATTCCTACGAGCAGTACTTC
CASSVGDARDSYEQYF
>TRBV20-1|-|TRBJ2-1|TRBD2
TGCAGTGCCCCCACTAGCGGGAGGGCCTTAGGTTACAATGAGCAGTTCTTC
CSAPTSGRALGYNEQFF